These 25 T cell receptor beta chains were sequenced from one sample in a study of CD8+ T cells in alopecia areata. RNA, once extracted, was reverse transcribed into cDNA for use as the sequencing template. Profiled with immunoSEQ multiplex PCR; TCRdb holds only in-frame clones, not every one. This table has over 150,000 clones, around 58% appearing once. Treatment: oral pan-JAK inhibitor, 5-10 mg twice daily. Sequenced material: CD8+ T cells sorted from blood, taken at week 24, from a patient treated with tofacitinib. The receptors shown here come from a human donor with alopecia areata.

This chain connects TRBV27 to TRBJ2-3; D is possibly TRBD2 (5 bases). From germline, CDR1 is MNHEY and CDR2 SMNVEV (reference sequence). There are 14 residues in the CDR3. V was pared by 7 bases and J by 2 bases, with 13 bases between. The CDR3 loop is CASNPAANTDTQYF. In DNA form, the CDR3 reads TGTGCCAGCAACCCAGCGGCCAACACAGATACGCAGTATTTT.

The rearrangement uses TRBV4-2 and TRBJ1-1; D not certain. V gave up 6 bases and J gave up 2 bases, with 7 bases separating them. There are 12 residues in the CDR3. Germline values: CDR1 LGHNA, CDR2 YNFKEQ. DNA of the CDR3: TGTGCCAGCAGAGGGATTAACACTGAAGCTTTCTTT. It specifies CASRGINTEAFF.

V usage is TRBV27 and J usage is TRBJ1-2; D is unclear. Per germline, CDR1 MNHEY and CDR2 SMNVEV (reference sequence). V was pared by 2 bases and J by 4 bases, with 8 bases between. CDR3 length equals 13 residues. CDR3 residues: CASSLGSSYGYTF. The DNA for the CDR3 is TGTGCCAGCAGTTTAGGCAGTTCCTATGGCTACACCTTC.

This chain joins TRBV7-8 and TRBJ2-7; D remains ambiguous. Germline CDR1 is SGHVS and CDR2 is FQNEAQ. The CDR3 contains 14 residues. V was clipped by 1 base and J by 4 bases, with 11 bases between them. CDR3 amino acids: CASSLVLKPYEQYF. CDR3 nucleotide sequence: TGTGCCAGCAGCTTAGTTCTAAAGCCTTACGAGCAGTACTTC.

The genes are TRBV9 and TRBJ2-1; TRBD2 matches at 7 bases. Losses at the gene ends were 1 base for V and 2 bases for J; bases not matched to a gene: 3. From germline, CDR1 is SGDLS and CDR2 YYNGEE. This CDR3 region has 15 residues. CDR3 DNA sequence: TGTGCCAGCAGCGTATGGGCGGGGGCCTACAATGAGCAGTTCTTC. It translates to CASSVWAGAYNEQFF.

The CDR3 reads CASLVPRTGELFF. The CDR3 coding sequence is TGTGCCAGCTTGGTCCCGCGAACCGGGGAGCTGTTTTTT. The chain combines TRBV2 with TRBJ2-2, with D unclear. Germline assignment: CDR1 SNHLY and CDR2 FYNNEI. The V end was cut by 8 bases, the J end by 5 bases, with 12 bases between. This CDR3 region has 13 residues.

The chain recombines TRBV19 with TRBJ1-1; 8 bases are a match to TRBD1. The V gene end was trimmed by 4 bases and the J gene end by 5 bases; junction bases not matched to a gene: 3. The germline CDR1 and CDR2 sequences are LNHDA and SQIVND (reference sequence). CDR3 length equals 13 residues. In nucleotides, the CDR3 is TGTGCCAGTAGTAGACAGGGGAGTACTGAAGCTTTCTTT. It specifies CASSRQGSTEAFF.

The chain carries TRBV7-9 and TRBJ2-2, with D unresolved. Trimming removed 7 bases from V and 10 bases from J, with 7 bases in between. CDR1 is SEHNR and CDR2 is FQNEAQ in the germline V gene (reference sequence). The CDR3 sequence is 10 residues long. CDR3 sequence: CASTEEELFF. DNA for the CDR3: TGTGCCAGCACCGAGGAGGAGCTGTTTTTT.

This sequence joins TRBV13 and TRBJ2-7, with a tentative D call TRBD2 (6 bases). Trimming took off 5 bases at V and 4 bases at J, with 9 bases between the two ends. Germline values: CDR1 PRHDT, CDR2 FYEKMQ (reference sequence). This CDR3 spans 12 amino acids. CDR3 coding DNA: TGTGCCAGCAGCGGTGGGAGGTACGAGCAGTACTTC. It encodes CASSGGRYEQYF.

The V gene is TRBV19, the J gene TRBJ1-1; no clear D. Germline V CDR1 and CDR2: LNHDA, SQIVND (reference sequence). V gave up 7 bases and J gave up 5 bases, with 8 bases separating them. The CDR3 is 11 amino acids. CDR3 nucleotide sequence: TGTGCCAGTAATAAGGGAACTGAAGCTTTCTTT. It translates to CASNKGTEAFF.

The gene calls are TRBV29-1 and TRBJ1-1; D is unresolved. V was trimmed by 7 bases and J by 5 bases, leaving 8 bases between them. The CDR3 is made up of 10 amino acids. Germline V gene sequence: CDR1 SQVTM, CDR2 ANQGSEA. The DNA for the CDR3 is TGCAGCGCCAGAGGGACTGAAGCTTTCTTT. Translating it yields CSARGTEAFF.

The chain carries TRBV4-1 and TRBJ1-6; D remains ambiguous. In germline, CDR1 is MGHRA, CDR2 YSYEKL. The CDR3 contains 16 residues. Trimming pared 1 base from V and 0 bases from J, leaving 7 bases between. The CDR3 sequence is CASSQGVSSYNSPLHF. CDR3 DNA: TGCGCCAGCAGCCAAGGGGTGAGCTCCTATAATTCACCCCTCCACTTT.

This clone was seen a handful of times. V is TRBV29-1 and J is TRBJ1-2, with D hard to call. Deletions cut 5 bases from V and 4 bases from J, with 8 bases between. The CDR3 runs to 11 residues. The germline CDR1 and CDR2 sequences are SQVTM and ANQGSEA. The CDR3 DNA reads TGCAGCGTTCGGGGAGGCTATGGCTACACCTTC. Translating gives CSVRGGYGYTF.

V gene TRBV7-2 combines with J gene TRBJ1-2; D possibly corresponds to TRBD1 (5 bases). Germline CDR1 SGHTA, CDR2 FQGNSA. The CDR3 contains 15 residues. Deletions cut 3 bases from V and 2 bases from J, with 13 bases between. DNA for the CDR3: TGTGCCAGCAGCTTCCCAGGGACTGAAAACTATGGCTACACCTTC. It is translated as CASSFPGTENYGYTF. Using reference TRBV7-2 and TRBJ1-2 for the parts outside the CDR3, the full variable domain is GAGVSQSPSNKVTEKGKDVELRCDPISGHTALYWYRQSLGQGLEFLIYFQGNSAPDKSGLPSDRFSAERTGGSVSTLTIQRTQQEDSAVYLCASSFPGTENYGYTFGSGTRLTVV.

The CDR3 protein is CASGQLWGQGIQETQYF. The CDR3 DNA sequence: TGTGCCAGCGGGCAACTATGGGGACAGGGGATTCAAGAGACCCAGTACTTC. The chain employs TRBV2 and TRBJ2-5; 10 bases match TRBD1. The CDR3 length is 17 residues. V shed 8 bases and J 2 bases; nucleotides not matched to a gene: 14. CDR1 SNHLY and CDR2 FYNNEI come from the germline V gene.

J is TRBJ2-7 and V is TRBV7-9; 12 positions match TRBD1. The CDR3 extends over 13 amino acids. Germline CDR1 SEHNR, CDR2 FQNEAQ (reference sequence). Trimming removed 8 bases from V and 5 bases from J; junction bases left unmatched: 4. The CDR3 sequence is CASSGQGANEQYF. The CDR3 DNA follows: TGTGCCAGCTCGGGACAGGGGGCCAACGAGCAGTACTTC.

The chain uses TRBV6-5 and TRBJ2-1; D not resolved. CDR1 and CDR2 from the germline V gene are MNHEY and SVGAGI. The CDR3 consists of 11 residues. The V and J ends lost 6 bases and 16 bases respectively, with 16 bases between them. The CDR3 loop is CASSPGHGQFF. The CDR3 DNA reads as TGTGCCAGCAGCCCGGGCCACGGGCAATTCTTC.

The V gene is TRBV27, the J gene TRBJ2-5; no clear D. V was trimmed by 6 bases and J by 2 bases, leaving 4 bases between them. CDR3 length equals 11 residues. Germline lookup yields CDR1 MNHEY and CDR2 SMNVEV (reference sequence). The CDR3 sequence is CASRWQETQYF. For the CDR3, the DNA is TGTGCCAGCAGATGGCAAGAGACCCAGTACTTC.

The chain links TRBV7-9 to TRBJ2-5; D ambiguous. Germline CDR1 SEHNR, CDR2 FQNEAQ (reference sequence). V lost 5 bases, J lost 3 bases, and 10 bases lay in between. The CDR3 totals 13 residues. Here the CDR3 reads CASSRPTKETQYF. CDR3 DNA sequence: TGTGCCAGCAGCCGTCCCACTAAAGAGACCCAGTACTTC.

The chain has TRBV30 and TRBJ1-1; no firm D call. CDR3 length: 12 amino acids. The V gene lost 2 bases and the J gene lost 6 bases, with 10 bases spanning the gap. Germline assignment: CDR1 GTSNPN and CDR2 SVGIG (reference sequence). In nucleotides, the CDR3 is TGTGCCTGGAGTAGGATTCAGCCTGAAGCTTTCTTT. Amino acid sequence: CAWSRIQPEAFF.

The rearrangement uses TRBV30 and TRBJ1-6, with D unclear. V was shortened by 1 base and J by 4 bases, with 2 bases between the two germline ends. Germline CDR1 GTSNPN, CDR2 SVGIG (reference sequence). The CDR3 extends over 12 amino acids. The CDR3 DNA is TGTGCCTGGAGTGATTATAATTCACCCCTCCACTTT. The encoded protein is CAWSDYNSPLHF.

This clone was seen repeatedly, ten times or more. This chain uses TRBV2 with TRBJ1-1, with a tentative D call TRBD1 (5 bases). Trimming took 6 bases from V and 6 from J, leaving 17 bases between them. The CDR3 length is 14 residues. Germline CDR1 reads SNHLY; CDR2 reads FYNNEI. CDR3 coding DNA: TGTGCCAGCAGCACAGGTAACTCGATCGCTGAAGCTTTCTTT. This gives the protein CASSTGNSIAEAFF.

The table lists this clone with a few counts. The rearrangement links TRBV2 to TRBJ2-7; unclear D gene. CDR3 length equals 12 residues. Trimming took off 8 bases at V and 0 bases at J, with 8 bases between the two ends. Germline V gene sequence: CDR1 SNHLY, CDR2 FYNNEI. CDR3 protein: CASERSSYEQYF. For the CDR3, the DNA is TGTGCCAGCGAGCGTAGCTCCTACGAGCAGTACTTC.

This chain links TRBV30 with TRBJ2-1; 8 bases align to TRBD1. From germline, CDR1 is GTSNPN and CDR2 SVGIG (reference sequence). The V gene end was trimmed by 3 bases and the J gene end by 5 bases; junction bases not matched to a gene: 3. CDR3 length: 13 amino acids. The CDR3 region is CAWRKTGDNEQFF. The DNA of the CDR3 is TGTGCCTGGAGGAAGACAGGGGACAATGAGCAGTTCTTC.

CDR3 sequence reads: CSAASGQLAYEQYF. CDR3 nucleotides: TGCAGCGCCGCGTCGGGACAGCTAGCCTACGAGCAGTACTTC. The V gene is TRBV29-1, the J gene TRBJ2-7; TRBD1 matches at 7 bases. J was trimmed by 2 bases and V by 7 bases; bases with no gene match: 11. From germline, CDR1 is SQVTM and CDR2 ANQGSEA. The CDR3 sequence is 14 residues long.